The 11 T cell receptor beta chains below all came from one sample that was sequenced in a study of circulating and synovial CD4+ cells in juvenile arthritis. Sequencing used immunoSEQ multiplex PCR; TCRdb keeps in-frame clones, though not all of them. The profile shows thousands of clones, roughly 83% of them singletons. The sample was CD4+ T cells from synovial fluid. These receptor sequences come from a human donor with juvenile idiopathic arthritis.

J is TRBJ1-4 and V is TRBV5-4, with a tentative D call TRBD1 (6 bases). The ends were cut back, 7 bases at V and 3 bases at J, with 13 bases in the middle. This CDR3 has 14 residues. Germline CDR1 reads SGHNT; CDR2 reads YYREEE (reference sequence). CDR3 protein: CASGVQGANEKLFF. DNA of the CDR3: TGTGCCAGCGGCGTACAGGGAGCTAATGAAAAACTGTTTTTT.

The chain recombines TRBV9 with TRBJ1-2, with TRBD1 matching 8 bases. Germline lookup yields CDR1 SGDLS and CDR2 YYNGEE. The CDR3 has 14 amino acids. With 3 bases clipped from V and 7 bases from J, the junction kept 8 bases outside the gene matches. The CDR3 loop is CASSELDRAVGYTF. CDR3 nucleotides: TGTGCCAGCAGCGAACTGGACAGGGCCGTTGGCTACACCTTC.

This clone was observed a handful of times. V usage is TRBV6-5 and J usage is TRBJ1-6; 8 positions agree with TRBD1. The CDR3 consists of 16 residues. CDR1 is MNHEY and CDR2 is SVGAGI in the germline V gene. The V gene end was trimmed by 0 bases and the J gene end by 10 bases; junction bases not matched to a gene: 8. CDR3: CASSYSRGRGQSPLHF. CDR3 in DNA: TGTGCCAGCAGTTACTCGAGAGGCAGGGGGCAATCACCCCTCCACTTT.

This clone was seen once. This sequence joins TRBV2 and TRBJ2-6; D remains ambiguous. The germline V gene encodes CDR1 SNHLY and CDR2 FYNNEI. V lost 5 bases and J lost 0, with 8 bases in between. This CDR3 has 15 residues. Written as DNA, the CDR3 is TGTGCCAGCAGTCAACAGAGCTCTGGGGCCAACGTCCTGACTTTC. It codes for CASSQQSSGANVLTF.

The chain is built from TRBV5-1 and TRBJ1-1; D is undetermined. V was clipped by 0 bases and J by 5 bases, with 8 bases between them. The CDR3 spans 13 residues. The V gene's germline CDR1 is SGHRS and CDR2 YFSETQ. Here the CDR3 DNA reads TGCGCCAGCAGCTTGGGGGAGGATACTGAAGCTTTCTTT. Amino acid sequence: CASSLGEDTEAFF.

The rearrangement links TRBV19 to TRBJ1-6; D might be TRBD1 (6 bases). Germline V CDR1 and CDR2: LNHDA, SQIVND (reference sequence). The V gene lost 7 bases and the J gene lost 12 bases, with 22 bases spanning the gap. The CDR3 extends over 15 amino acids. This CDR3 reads CASTPNRSGQLPLHF. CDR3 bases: TGTGCCAGTACCCCCAATCGGAGCGGACAGTTACCCCTCCACTTT.

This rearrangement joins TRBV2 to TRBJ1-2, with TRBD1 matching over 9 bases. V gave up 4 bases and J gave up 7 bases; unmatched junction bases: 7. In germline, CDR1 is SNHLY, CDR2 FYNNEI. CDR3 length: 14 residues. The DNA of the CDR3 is TGTGCCAGCAGTGCCAACAGGGGGCTCGGTGGCTACACCTTC. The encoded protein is CASSANRGLGGYTF. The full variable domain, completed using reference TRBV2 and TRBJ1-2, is EPEVTQTPSHQVTQMGQEVILRCVPISNHLYFYWYRQILGQKVEFLVSFYNNEISEKSEIFDDQFSVERPDGSNFTLKIRSTKLEDSAMYFCASSANRGLGGYTFGSGTRLTVV.

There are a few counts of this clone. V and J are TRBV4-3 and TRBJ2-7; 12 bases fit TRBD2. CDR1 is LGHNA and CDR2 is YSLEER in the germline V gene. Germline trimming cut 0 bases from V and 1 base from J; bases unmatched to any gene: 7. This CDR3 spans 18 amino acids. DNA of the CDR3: TGCGCCAGCAGCCAAGACCTAGCGGGGGGGCTAGGGTCCTACGAGCAGTACTTC. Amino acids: CASSQDLAGGLGSYEQYF.

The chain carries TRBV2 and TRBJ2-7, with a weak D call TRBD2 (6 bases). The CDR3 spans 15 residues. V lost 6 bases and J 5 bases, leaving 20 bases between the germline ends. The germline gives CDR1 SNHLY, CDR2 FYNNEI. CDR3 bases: TGTGCCAGCAGCCTCAAGGATTGGGGCGGGGACGAGCAGTACTTC. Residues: CASSLKDWGGDEQYF. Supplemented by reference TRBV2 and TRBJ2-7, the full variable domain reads EPEVTQTPSHQVTQMGQEVILRCVPISNHLYFYWYRQILGQKVEFLVSFYNNEISEKSEIFDDQFSVERPDGSNFTLKIRSTKLEDSAMYFCASSLKDWGGDEQYFGPGTRLTVT.

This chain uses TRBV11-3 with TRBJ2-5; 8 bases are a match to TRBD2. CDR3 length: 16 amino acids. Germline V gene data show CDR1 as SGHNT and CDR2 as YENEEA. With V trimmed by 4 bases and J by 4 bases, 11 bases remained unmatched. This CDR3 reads CASSSRGGGRSETQYF. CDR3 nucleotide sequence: TGTGCCAGCAGCTCCCGCGGTGGCGGGAGGTCAGAGACCCAGTACTTC.

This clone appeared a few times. The CDR3 DNA sequence: TGTGCCAGCTCACTCGGGGAAAAACTGTTTTTT. Its translation: CASSLGEKLFF. The J gene is TRBJ1-4, the V gene TRBV18; D gene unclear. Trimming cost V 4 bases and J 8 bases, with 5 bases left between them. There are 11 residues in the CDR3. The V gene's germline CDR1 is KGHSH and CDR2 LQKENI.